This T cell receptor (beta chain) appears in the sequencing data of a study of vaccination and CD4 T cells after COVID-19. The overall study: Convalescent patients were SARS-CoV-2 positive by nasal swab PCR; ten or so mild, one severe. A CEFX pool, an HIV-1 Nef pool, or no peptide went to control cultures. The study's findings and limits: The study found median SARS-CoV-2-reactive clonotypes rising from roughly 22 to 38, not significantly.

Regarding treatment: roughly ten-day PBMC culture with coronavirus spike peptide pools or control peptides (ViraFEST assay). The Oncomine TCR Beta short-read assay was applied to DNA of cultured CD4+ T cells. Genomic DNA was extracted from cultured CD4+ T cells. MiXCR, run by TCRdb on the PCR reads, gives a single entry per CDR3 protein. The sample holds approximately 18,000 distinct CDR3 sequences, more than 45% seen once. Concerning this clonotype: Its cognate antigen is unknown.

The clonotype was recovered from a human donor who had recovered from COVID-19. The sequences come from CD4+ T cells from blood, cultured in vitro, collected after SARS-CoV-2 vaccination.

CDR3 sequence (DNA): TGTGCCAGCAGAGTGACAATCGGACAGACTGTTAGCAATCAGCCCCAGCATTTT. It is translated as CASRVTIGQTVSNQPQHF. The chain is built from TRBV6-4 and TRBJ1-5; D possibly corresponds to TRBD1 (6 bases). V was cut by 6 bases and J by 0 bases, with 21 bases left in between. There are 18 residues in the CDR3. CDR1 and CDR2 (germline): MRHNA, SNTAGT.